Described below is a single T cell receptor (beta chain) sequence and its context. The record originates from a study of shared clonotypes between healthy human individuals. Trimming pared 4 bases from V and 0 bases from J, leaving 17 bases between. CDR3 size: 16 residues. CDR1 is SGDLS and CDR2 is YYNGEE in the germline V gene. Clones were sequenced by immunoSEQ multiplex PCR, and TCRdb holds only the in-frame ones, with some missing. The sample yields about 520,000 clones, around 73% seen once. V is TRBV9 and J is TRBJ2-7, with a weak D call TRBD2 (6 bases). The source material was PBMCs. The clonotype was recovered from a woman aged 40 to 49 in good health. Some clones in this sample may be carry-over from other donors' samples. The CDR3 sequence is CASSPPRLADSYEQYF. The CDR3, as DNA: TGTGCCAGCAGCCCCCCTCGGTTAGCGGACTCCTACGAGCAGTACTTC.